One T cell receptor beta chain is described in this entry. The entry originates in a study of blood T cell repertoires in COVID-19. After removal of 9 bases from V and 7 bases from J, the junction contained 10 bases not matched to a gene. Germline loops: CDR1 LGHDT, CDR2 YNNKEL (reference sequence). The CDR3 sequence is 15 residues long. TCRdb's copy holds only in-frame clones and misses some; the assay was immunoSEQ multiplex PCR. Of about 260,000 clones listed, approximately 88% are singletons. The rearrangement links TRBV3-1 (or the pseudogene TRBV3-2) to TRBJ1-6; 9 nucleotides match TRBD1. The origin of this receptor is a human donor in a cohort sampled during active COVID-19. Material: peripheral blood. The chain's CDR3 is CARKNGTGTNSPLHF. CDR3 bases: TGTGCCAGAAAAAATGGGACAGGGACCAATTCACCCCTCCACTTT.